Each of the 16 T cell receptor beta chains below was sequenced from the same sample in a study of OX40 agonist ivuxolimab in advanced cancers. TCRdb's table, derived via immunoSEQ multiplex PCR, lists solely in-frame clones and lacks some. There are some 39,000 clones in the sample; 65% to 80% occur only once, and more than 9.5% lies in the top ten. The material was CD4+ or CD8+ T cells sorted from blood, obtained in a trial of the OX40 agonist ivuxolimab. These receptors came from an adult with an advanced solid tumor such as melanoma, head and neck, liver or kidney cancer.

V usage is TRBV10-3 and J usage is TRBJ2-1; TRBD1 matches at 10 bases. Trimming cost V 9 bases and J 9 bases; bases outside gene matches: 11. CDR3 length: 14 residues. In germline, CDR1 is ENHRY, CDR2 SYGVKD. The CDR3 protein is CAISPGQGIVEQFF. DNA for the CDR3: TGTGCCATTTCGCCGGGACAGGGGATTGTTGAGCAGTTCTTC.

The J gene is TRBJ2-3, the V gene TRBV5-4; D ambiguous. This CDR3 is built from 12 residues. Germline V gene sequence: CDR1 SGHNT, CDR2 YYREEE (reference sequence). V gave up 3 bases and J gave up 2 bases, with 4 bases separating them. CDR3 nucleotides: TGTGCCAGCAGCTCAAACACAGATACGCAGTATTTT. This encodes CASSSNTDTQYF.

The chain uses TRBV7-2 and TRBJ1-5, with D uncertain. Trimming left V 1 base short and J 0 bases short, with 4 bases between. This CDR3 has 14 amino acids. Looked up from germline, CDR1 is SGHTA and CDR2 is FQGNSA. The CDR3 sequence: CASSLGHSNQPQHF. CDR3 DNA sequence: TGTGCCAGCAGCTTAGGACATAGCAATCAGCCCCAGCATTTT. Using reference TRBV7-2 and TRBJ1-5 for the parts outside the CDR3, the full variable domain is GAGVSQSPSNKVTEKGKDVELRCDPISGHTALYWYRQSLGQGLEFLIYFQGNSAPDKSGLPSDRFSAERTGGSVSTLTIQRTQQEDSAVYLCASSLGHSNQPQHFGDGTRLSIL.

V usage is TRBV4-1 and J usage is TRBJ1-2; TRBD1 aligns across 7 bases. This CDR3 contains 13 residues. Germline CDR1 and CDR2: MGHRA and YSYEKL. With V trimmed by 1 base and J by 8 bases, 4 bases remained unmatched. In DNA, the CDR3 is TGCGCCAGCAGCCAAGGCAACAGGGGAGGCTACACCTTC. Residues: CASSQGNRGGYTF.

This clone was found once. This chain joins TRBV20-1 and TRBJ2-7; D is unclear. Germline V gene lookup returns CDR1 DFQATT and CDR2 SNEGSKA (reference sequence). Trimming left V 3 bases short and J 11 bases short, with 14 bases between. CDR3 length: 11 residues. CDR3 sequence reads: CSASVGPEEYF. CDR3 sequence (DNA): TGCAGTGCTAGTGTGGGTCCTGAAGAGTACTTC.

The chain carries TRBV5-6 and TRBJ2-5, with no clear D. V lost 2 bases to trimming and J lost 5 bases, with 4 bases between them. This CDR3 is built from 11 residues. CDR1 is SGHDT, CDR2 YYEEEE, per germline. The CDR3 nucleotides read TGTGCCAGCAGCTTTGTGGAGACCCAGTACTTC. It is translated as CASSFVETQYF.

V is TRBV30 and J is TRBJ1-1, with D perhaps matching TRBD1 (5 bases). Germline-derived CDR1 and CDR2 are GTSNPN and SVGIG (reference sequence). The V and J ends lost 5 bases and 8 bases respectively, with 24 bases between them. The CDR3 sequence is 15 residues long. The CDR3 region has the DNA TGTGCCTGGGGTCCAAAGACAGCCCTCTACGGGGAAGCTTTCTTT. It encodes CAWGPKTALYGEAFF.

The rearrangement joins TRBV5-1 to TRBJ1-3, with D maybe TRBD1 (6 bases). There are 17 residues in the CDR3. Per germline, CDR1 SGHRS and CDR2 YFSETQ. V lost 3 bases and J lost 0, with 16 bases in between. The CDR3 sequence is CASSYYDRSFSGNTIYF. In DNA form, the CDR3 reads TGCGCCAGCAGCTACTACGACAGGTCGTTCTCTGGAAACACCATATATTTT.

The V call is TRBV5-8, the J call TRBJ2-2; D is unclear. Germline V CDR1 and CDR2: SGHTS, YDEGEE. This CDR3 region has 13 residues. V shed 0 bases and J shed 4 bases, with 4 bases lying between them. DNA of the CDR3: TGTGCCAGCAGCTTGGTTCCCACCGGGGAGCTGTTTTTT. It codes for CASSLVPTGELFF.

This clone is judged medium-sized (0.01 to 0.1%). This chain links TRBV5-1 with TRBJ1-1; D unclear. Germline CDR1 is SGHRS and CDR2 is YFSETQ. The CDR3 is 15 amino acids. With 3 bases removed from V and 1 base from J, the gap between germline ends came to 13 bases. The CDR3 coding sequence is TGCGCCAGCAGCTACGGGTCATACGCGAACACTGAAGCTTTCTTT. As protein: CASSYGSYANTEAFF.

The chain combines TRBV6-5 with TRBJ2-7, with 8 bases matching TRBD1. The germline V gene encodes CDR1 MNHEY and CDR2 SVGAGI. This CDR3 has 14 residues. V was clipped by 2 bases and J by 3 bases; unmatched bases: 3. CDR3 amino acids: CASSYGQGGYEQYF. CDR3 coding DNA: TGTGCCAGCAGTTACGGACAGGGAGGCTACGAGCAGTACTTC.

J is TRBJ2-7 and V is TRBV5-5; D remains ambiguous. Germline-derived CDR1 and CDR2 are SGHKS and YYEKEE (reference sequence). Trimming took 6 bases from V and 2 from J, leaving 9 bases between them. The CDR3 length is 12 residues. CDR3 region: CASNLSPYEQYF. The CDR3 bases are TGTGCCAGCAACCTATCCCCCTACGAGCAGTACTTC.

The V call is TRBV11-2, the J call TRBJ2-1, with D maybe TRBD2 (7 bases). Germline assignment: CDR1 SGHAT and CDR2 FQNNGV. The CDR3 has 13 amino acids. Deletions cut 7 bases from V and 9 bases from J, with 16 bases between. The CDR3 DNA sequence: TGTGCCAGCACCCTGGGGGGGGCGGCTGAGCAGTTCTTC. Protein product: CASTLGGAAEQFF. The entire variable domain, with the rest obtained from reference TRBV11-2 and TRBJ2-1, is as follows: EAGVAQSPRYKIIEKRQSVAFWCNPISGHATLYWYQQILGQGPKLLIQFQNNGVVDDSQLPKDRFSAERLKGVDSTLKIQPAKLEDSAVYLCASTLGGAAEQFFGPGTRLTVL.

The V and J genes are TRBV30 and TRBJ2-3; D gene uncertain. The CDR3 has 14 residues. The germline V gene encodes CDR1 GTSNPN and CDR2 SVGIG (reference sequence). V lost 0 bases, J lost 3 bases, and 10 bases lay in between. The CDR3 sequence: CAWSVGIGTDTQYF. The CDR3 DNA follows: TGTGCCTGGAGTGTAGGGATTGGAACAGATACGCAGTATTTT.

The chain employs TRBV5-1 and TRBJ1-2; perhaps TRBD1 as D (5 bases). CDR1 and CDR2 from the germline V gene are SGHRS and YFSETQ. The V gene lost 4 bases and the J gene lost 2 bases, with 15 bases spanning the gap. The CDR3 runs 15 residues. CDR3 bases: TGCGCCAGCAGCCCCAGAGGGACGGAAAACTATGGCTACACCTTC. The encoded protein is CASSPRGTENYGYTF.

The chain recombines TRBV9 with TRBJ2-4, with D hard to call. This CDR3 has 14 amino acids. Germline lookup yields CDR1 SGDLS and CDR2 YYNGEE. The V end lost 4 bases, the J end lost 8 bases, and 16 bases lay between the germline ends. This CDR3 reads CASSPQPAPDIQYF. In DNA form, the CDR3 reads TGTGCCAGCAGCCCCCAGCCAGCGCCGGACATTCAGTACTTC.